This T cell receptor beta chain comes out of a study of shared clonotypes between healthy human individuals. Per sorted-subset replicate PCR, input was approximately 0.2 ug DNA, representing tens of thousands of T cell genomes. The method was immunoSEQ multiplex PCR; TCRdb's version includes in-frame clones alone and lacks a portion of them. The table includes roughly 2.6 million clones, over 85% detected once. This CDR3 has 14 amino acids. V lost 5 bases, J lost 0 bases, and 9 bases lay in between. Germline lookup yields CDR1 MNHNS and CDR2 SASEGT. Study-wide results and limits: The study found lower generation probabilities in non-shared clonotypes than in those shared by all four donors.

A word on this clone: Its antigen is still unknown.

The sample was naive CD4+ T cells sorted from blood. The subset is: CD45RA+ positively selected. This chain connects TRBV6-1 to TRBJ2-3, with D perhaps matching TRBD1 (5 bases). This TCR came from a man younger than 35 in good health. CDR3 bases: TGTGCCAGCAGTTTTGGGGCTAGCACAGATACGCAGTATTTT. Amino acid sequence: CASSFGASTDTQYF.